One and the same sample provided the 5 T cell receptor beta chains below, sequenced in a study of OX40 agonist ivuxolimab in advanced cancers. The method was immunoSEQ multiplex PCR; TCRdb's version includes in-frame clones alone and lacks a portion of them. The sample has about 62,000 clones, approximately 79% seen once; the top ten hold approximately 11%. Specimen: CD4+ or CD8+ T cells sorted from blood, collected in a trial of the OX40 agonist ivuxolimab. The receptors stem from an adult with an advanced solid tumor such as melanoma, head and neck, liver or kidney cancer.

The gene calls are TRBV5-4 and TRBJ1-4; 7 bases align to TRBD1. J was trimmed by 0 bases and V by 4 bases; bases with no gene match: 3. There are 15 residues in the CDR3. Germline-derived CDR1 and CDR2 are SGHNT and YYREEE (reference sequence). CDR3 protein: CASSPGQATNEKLFF. The CDR3 DNA sequence: TGTGCCAGCAGCCCTGGACAGGCAACTAATGAAAAACTGTTTTTT.

The chain links TRBV27 to TRBJ2-1; 8 bases agree with TRBD2. The CDR3 runs 15 residues. Trimming took 3 bases from V and 4 from J; bases not matched to a gene: 5. Germline V gene data show CDR1 as MNHEY and CDR2 as SMNVEV (reference sequence). CDR3 in DNA: TGTGCCAGCAGTTTGGCAGCGGGAGTTTACAATGAGCAGTTCTTC. This sequence encodes CASSLAAGVYNEQFF.

The chain links TRBV5-6 to TRBJ2-4; no clear D gene. The ends were cut back, 4 bases at V and 1 base at J, with 15 bases in the middle. The CDR3 consists of 16 residues. Germline CDR1 SGHDT, CDR2 YYEEEE. In DNA, the CDR3 is TGTGCCAGCAGCAACTTAGATGATATGGCCAAAAACATTCAGTACTTC. As protein: CASSNLDDMAKNIQYF.

This clone was picked up a small number of times. The chain combines TRBV7-2 with TRBJ1-4; D ambiguous. The ends were cut back, 4 bases at V and 8 bases at J, with 11 bases in the middle. Germline loops: CDR1 SGHTA, CDR2 FQGNSA. The CDR3 totals 13 residues. The CDR3 sequence is CASSSPGLEKLFF. The DNA of the CDR3 is TGTGCCAGCAGCTCCCCGGGGTTGGAAAAACTGTTTTTT.

The chain uses TRBV30 and TRBJ2-6, with TRBD2 identical over 7 bases. V dropped 5 bases and J dropped 3; count of bases not matched to a gene: 4. The V gene's germline CDR1 is GTSNPN and CDR2 SVGIG (reference sequence). The CDR3 is 14 residues long. As DNA, the CDR3 is TGTGCCTGGGGCAGGGAGGGTGGGGCCAACGTCCTGACTTTC. Its translation is CAWGREGGANVLTF. The full variable domain, with the rest looked up from reference TRBV30 and TRBJ2-6, is SQTIHQWPATLVQPVGSPLSLECTVEGTSNPNLYWYRQAAGRGLQLLFYSVGIGQISSEVPQNLSASRPQDRQFILSSKKLLLSDSGFYLCAWGREGGANVLTFGAGSRLTVL.